These T cell receptor beta chains were read from a single sample in a study of blood T cell repertoires in COVID-19. Profiling relied on immunoSEQ multiplex PCR, and the TCRdb table lists in-frame clones only, not all of them. The sample has roughly 290,000 clones, 70% to 90% seen once. The sample taken for sequencing was peripheral blood. The receptors derive from a woman between 25 and 40 years old who had recovered from COVID-19. The CDR3 runs from the conserved cysteine through the conserved F or W. The D gene is left open where the match is weak. Some rows mark clone size as missing; the rest say once, few, many or name a class of expanded clone.

size,length,V,D,J,DNA,CDR3
-,16,TRBV19,-,TRBJ2-2,TGTGCCAGTAGTATCTTCACTAGCCTTGGAAGCGGGGAGCTGTTTTTT,CASSIFTSLGSGELFF
-,12,TRBV3-1/TRBV3-2,TRBD1,TRBJ1-1,TGTGCCAGCAGATACGGGACAGGGGAAGCTTTCTTT,CASRYGTGEAFF
-,18,TRBV4-2,-,TRBJ2-1,TGTGCCAGCAGCCAAGAAATATCGGGGTGGAGCTCCTACAATGAGCAGTTCTTC,CASSQEISGWSSYNEQFF
-,16,TRBV19,-,TRBJ2-2,TGTGCCAGTAGGACGGAGTGGGGGCGAGGCACCGGGGAGCTGTTTTTT,CASRTEWGRGTGELFF
-,14,TRBV28,-,TRBJ1-6,TGTGCCAGCGAAGGAGTTCCAGCCAATTCACCCCTCCACTTT,CASEGVPANSPLHF
-,16,TRBV7-2,-,TRBJ1-6,TGTGCCAGCAGCTTCGGCACAGGGTACGGTAATTCACCCCTCCACTTT,CASSFGTGYGNSPLHF
few,13,TRBV5-4,-,TRBJ1-2,TGTGCCAGCAGCTTGGGACAGGTCGATGGCTACACCTTC,CASSLGQVDGYTF
-,14,TRBV27,TRBD1,TRBJ1-6,TGTGCCAGCAGTCCGGGACAGCTTAATTCACCCCTCCACTTT,CASSPGQLNSPLHF
few,17,TRBV7-8,TRBD1,TRBJ2-1,TGTGCCAGCAGCTTATCATATGGACAGGGGGACTACAATGAGCAGTTCTTC,CASSLSYGQGDYNEQFF
-,15,TRBV12-5,-,TRBJ1-2,TGTGCTAGTGGTTTGCCCACTAGCAGACTCTATGGCTACACCTTC,CASGLPTSRLYGYTF
-,13,TRBV5-1,-,TRBJ2-5,TGCGCCAGCAGCGGGGGGGCCCAAGAGACCCAGTACTTC,CASSGGAQETQYF
-,14,TRBV9,TRBD2,TRBJ2-7,TGTGCCAGCAGTCCTGGGACTAGCGGGATCGGGCAGTACTTC,CASSPGTSGIGQYF
-,15,TRBV7-6,TRBD1,TRBJ1-4,TGTGCCAGCAGCACAATTACCGGGACAGGGATGAAACTGTTTTTT,CASSTITGTGMKLFF
-,13,TRBV19,TRBD1,TRBJ1-5,TGTGCCAGTTCCAGGGGGCTTGATCAGCCCCAGCATTTT,CASSRGLDQPQHF
-,15,TRBV20-1,-,TRBJ2-2,TGCAGTGCTAGTGAACTCGGGACAAAGACCGGGGAGCTGTTTTTT,CSASELGTKTGELFF
-,15,TRBV5-5,TRBD2,TRBJ2-3,TGTGCCAGCAGCTTCGGGACTAGCGAAACAGATACGCAGTATTTT,CASSFGTSETDTQYF
-,12,TRBV7-9,-,TRBJ1-2,TGTGCCAGCAGCTTAGACAGCTATGGCTACACCTTC,CASSLDSYGYTF
-,20,TRBV24-1,-,TRBJ2-1,TGTGCCACCAGTGATTGTTCGATCCCCGTGGGGGGAACCTCCTACAATGAGCAGTTCTTC,CATSDCSIPVGGTSYNEQFF
-,18,TRBV5-6,TRBD1,TRBJ1-5,TGTGCCAGCAGCTTCGGGACAGGGGGGACCTATAGCAATCAGCCCCAGCATTTT,CASSFGTGGTYSNQPQHF
-,13,TRBV19,-,TRBJ2-7,TGTGCCAGTAGTATTAGTCGAACCTACGAGCAGTACTTC,CASSISRTYEQYF
-,15,TRBV11-3,-,TRBJ2-1,TGTGCCAGCAGCTTAACGAGGGAGATAGGGAATGAGCAGTTCTTC,CASSLTREIGNEQFF
-,13,TRBV7-9,TRBD1,TRBJ2-7,TGTGCCAGCAGCGTGACAGGGACCTACGAGCAGTACTTC,CASSVTGTYEQYF
-,12,TRBV30,-,TRBJ2-7,TGTGCCTGGAGTCCCACCTTGGGGGGGCAGTACTTC,CAWSPTLGGQYF
-,13,TRBV30,-,TRBJ1-1,TGTGCCTGGGGGCTGAGACTGAACACTGAAGCTTTCTTT,CAWGLRLNTEAFF
-,12,TRBV6-6,-,TRBJ1-4,TGTGCCAGCAGTTACTCTCGGGAAAAACTGTTTTTT,CASSYSREKLFF
few,17,TRBV2,TRBD1,TRBJ1-1,TGTGCCAGCAGTGGTCTACAGGGGGCTTTTACGGACACTGAAGCTTTCTTT,CASSGLQGAFTDTEAFF
-,13,TRBV5-1,-,TRBJ1-2,TGCGCCAGCAGCTTGACAGCTAACTATGGCTACACCTTC,CASSLTANYGYTF
few,14,TRBV29-1,-,TRBJ2-7,TGCAGCGTTGATTCGTCGGGGGATGGATACGAGCAGTACTTC,CSVDSSGDGYEQYF
-,12,TRBV29-1,-,TRBJ2-1,TGCAGCGTTGCCGGTGGTACGAGTGAGCAGTTCTTC,CSVAGGTSEQFF
-,13,TRBV12-5,-,TRBJ1-1,TGTGCTAGTGCTTTGACGGTGAACACTGAAGCTTTCTTT,CASALTVNTEAFF
-,15,TRBV6-6,-,TRBJ2-5,TGTGCCAGCAGTTACTCTAAAGCAGGGGAAGAGACCCAGTACTTC,CASSYSKAGEETQYF
-,13,TRBV12-3/TRBV12-4,-,TRBJ1-5,TGTGCCAGCAGTTTTGACACCATATGGGCCCAGCATTTT,CASSFDTIWAQHF
few,12,TRBV2,-,TRBJ2-5,TGTGCCAGCAGTGACTCCCAAGAGACCCAGTACTTC,CASSDSQETQYF
-,15,TRBV6-5,-,TRBJ2-1,TGTGCCAGCAGTTCTCCGGGGAGCTCCTACAATGAGCAGTTCTTC,CASSSPGSSYNEQFF
-,15,TRBV18,TRBD1,TRBJ1-6,TGTGCCAGCTCACCCCGACAGGGAGGTAATTCACCCCTCCACTTT,CASSPRQGGNSPLHF
-,14,TRBV7-9,TRBD2,TRBJ2-2,TGTGCCAGCGCGGGGGGCGTCGACACCGGGGAGCTGTTTTTT,CASAGGVDTGELFF
-,14,TRBV18,-,TRBJ1-1,TGTGCCAGCTCACCACAGGGGGTGGGCACTGAAGCTTTCTTT,CASSPQGVGTEAFF
-,15,TRBV9,TRBD1,TRBJ1-1,TGTGCCAGCAGCGCCGTCGGGACAGGGGACACTGAAGCTTTCTTT,CASSAVGTGDTEAFF
few,11,TRBV7-2,-,TRBJ2-3,TGTGCCAGCAGCTCGACAGATACGCAGTATTTT,CASSSTDTQYF
-,15,TRBV5-1,-,TRBJ1-3,TGCGCCAGCAGCTTGGGTGTAGTGTCCGGAAACACCATATATTTT,CASSLGVVSGNTIYF
-,17,TRBV11-2,-,TRBJ1-1,TGTGCCAGCAGCTCGACGGACTGGATACCCATGAACACTGAAGCTTTCTTT,CASSSTDWIPMNTEAFF
-,14,TRBV18,-,TRBJ1-2,TGTGCCAGCTCACCTTTCGGGGGGCTCGGTGGCTACACCTTC,CASSPFGGLGGYTF
-,13,TRBV12-3/TRBV12-4,-,TRBJ2-3,TGTGCCAGCACCGTAGCGGTCACAGATACGCAGTATTTT,CASTVAVTDTQYF
once,15,TRBV29-1,TRBD1,TRBJ1-1,TGCAGCGTTGGCTTTATCAGGGGGCGGTGGACTGAAGCTTTCTTT,CSVGFIRGRWTEAFF
-,13,TRBV27,-,TRBJ2-7,TGTGCCAGCAGTCCGGGAGCTGGTTACGAGCAGTACTTC,CASSPGAGYEQYF
-,16,TRBV5-1,TRBD2,TRBJ2-2,TGCGCCAGCGGCGCAAGCGGGGTCTTCGACACCGGGGAGCTGTTTTTT,CASGASGVFDTGELFF
-,15,TRBV11-2,-,TRBJ2-5,TGTGCCAGCAGCTTAGACGGACAGATCCAAGAGACCCAGTACTTC,CASSLDGQIQETQYF